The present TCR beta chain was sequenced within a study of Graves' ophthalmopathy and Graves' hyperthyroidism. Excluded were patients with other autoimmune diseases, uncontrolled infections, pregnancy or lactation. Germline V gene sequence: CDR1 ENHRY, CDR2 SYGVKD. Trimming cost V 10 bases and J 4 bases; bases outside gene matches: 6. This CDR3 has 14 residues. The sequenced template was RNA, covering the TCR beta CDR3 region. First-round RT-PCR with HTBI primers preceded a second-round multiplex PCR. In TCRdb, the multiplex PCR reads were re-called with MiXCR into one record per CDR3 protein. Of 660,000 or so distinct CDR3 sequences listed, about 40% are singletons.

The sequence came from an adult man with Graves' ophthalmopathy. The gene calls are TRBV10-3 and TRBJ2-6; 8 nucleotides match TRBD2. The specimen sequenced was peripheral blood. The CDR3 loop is CATRGGTGANVLTF. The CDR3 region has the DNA TGTGCCACCCGGGGGGGGACAGGGGCCAACGTCCTGACTTTC.